What follows are 7 T cell receptor beta chains derived from one specimen sequenced in a study of CD8 T cells in ankylosing spondylitis. Study results and limitations: A TCR beta motif of roughly 8 highly homologous variants seemed to mark ankylosing spondylitis blood.

These receptors have no known antigen. TCRdb fed the 5' RACE reads into MiXCR, producing one record per CDR3 protein. This table has about 340,000 distinct CDR3 sequences, 7% to 9% appearing once. Sequenced: blood, either unsorted or a sorted T cell fraction (not recorded which). These receptor sequences come from a male donor with ankylosing spondylitis.

This chain connects TRBV29-1 to TRBJ2-5; D unclear. The V end lost 5 bases, the J end lost 5 bases, and 15 bases lay between the germline ends. The CDR3 consists of 13 residues. CDR1 and CDR2 (germline): SQVTM, ANQGSEA. In DNA form, the CDR3 reads TGCAGCGTTCAGATCGGAACTGGGGAGACCCAGTACTTC. Its protein is CSVQIGTGETQYF.

V gene TRBV3-1 combines with J gene TRBJ2-7; D is unclear. Germline values: CDR1 LGHDT, CDR2 YNNKEL (reference sequence). The CDR3 covers 15 residues. Trimming took off 1 base at V and 6 bases at J, with 16 bases between the two ends. As DNA, the CDR3 is TGTGCCAGCAGCCAAGCTTTCCGCCCGGGTACCGAGCAGTACTTC. Amino acids: CASSQAFRPGTEQYF.

This clonotype was observed many times. A junction boundary mismatches the germline segment, possibly from a read error. The genes are TRBV5-1 and TRBJ2-7; possibly TRBD1 for D (5 bases). The CDR3 sequence is 13 residues long. Germline CDR1 is SGHRS and CDR2 is YFSETQ. CDR3 nucleotide sequence: TGCGCCAGCAGCTTGGGATTCGTGGACACCCCCACGTTC. Protein: CASSLGFVDTPTF.

This clonotype was detected a few times. The rearrangement uses TRBV4-3 and TRBJ2-3, with D perhaps TRBD2 (6 bases). CDR3 size: 17 residues. V dropped 0 bases and J dropped 6 bases, with 19 bases sitting between them. Germline CDR1 LGHNA, CDR2 YSLEER. The CDR3 region has the DNA TGCGCCAGCAGCCAAGACGATGGTCGGGAGTGGACGGATACGCAGTATTTT. This codes for CASSQDDGREWTDTQYF.

The chain has TRBV20-1 and TRBJ2-1; D possibly corresponds to TRBD2 (7 bases). The V and J ends lost 6 bases and 5 bases respectively, with 14 bases between them. This CDR3 comprises 13 residues. Germline V lookup: CDR1 DFQATT, CDR2 SNEGSKA (reference sequence). DNA of the CDR3: TGCAGTGCCCCGGCGGGGGCAGACAATGAGCAGTTCTTC. It encodes CSAPAGADNEQFF.

This clonotype was counted many times. This chain connects TRBV29-1 to TRBJ2-5; D ambiguous. The CDR3 spans 12 residues. Per the germline V gene, CDR1 is SQVTM and CDR2 is ANQGSEA. V was trimmed by 3 bases and J by 3 bases, leaving 8 bases between them. CDR3 DNA: TGCAGCGTTGATGCGTTTGAAGAGACCCAGTACTTC. Encoded protein: CSVDAFEETQYF.

There are many counts of this clonotype. V usage is TRBV20-1 and J usage is TRBJ1-4; the match to TRBD1 covers 7 bases. J gave up 2 bases and V 6 bases, and 15 bases lay outside the gene matches. CDR1 is DFQATT, CDR2 SNEGSKA, per germline (reference sequence). This CDR3 is 17 amino acids long. For the CDR3, the DNA is TGCAGTGCCGCCCGAAACAGGGGCGTCGGGACTAATGAAAAACTGTTTTTT. Translating it yields CSAARNRGVGTNEKLFF.